This TCR beta chain was profiled in a study of identical twins. Whole-study findings and limits: Among out-of-frame alpha sequences shared by twins, low generation probability occurred in excess.

After template switching added a universal primer site, the resulting cDNA carried unique molecular identifiers. TCRdb re-called the 5' RACE reads with MiXCR, one entry per CDR3 protein. The repertoire holds roughly 250,000 distinct CDR3 sequences, with about 7% as singletons. Among all donors, each was a healthy Caucasian. Concerning this clonotype itself: Its antigen is currently unknown.

The V and J ends lost 4 bases and 4 bases respectively, with 14 bases between them. In germline, CDR1 is LGHDT, CDR2 YNNKEL (reference sequence). The CDR3 length is 15 residues. These data were likewise used in another study, on yellow fever vaccine responses in identical twins.

The sequence derives from a woman younger than 35 in good health. Source material: memory (CD45RO+) T cells sorted from blood. The chain combines TRBV3-1 with TRBJ1-3, with D unclear. CDR3 DNA sequence: TGTGCCAGCAGCCTCGGAAAAAGCCCCGGAAACACCATATATTTT. Translating gives CASSLGKSPGNTIYF.